This TCR beta chain was found in a study of a mutant IDH1 vaccine in newly diagnosed glioma. Study summary: Averaging 40.4 years of age, treated patients were approximately 62% male and roughly 40% female.

The table came from immunoSEQ multiplex PCR; TCRdb's copy has only in-frame clones and leaves some out. The sample yields tens of thousands of clones, 83% seen once. In this sample, this clone turned up a few times. The J segment lost 4 bases and the V segment lost 0 bases, leaving 3 bases of the junction unmatched. The CDR3 totals 15 residues. Germline assignment: CDR1 SGHTA and CDR2 FQGNSA. Time point: baseline, week 1 (first vaccination visit). The treatment is: pre-vaccination baseline after standard-of-care therapy. V and J are TRBV7-2 and TRBJ1-3; 7 nucleotides line up with TRBD1. Source: PBMCs, taken from a glioma patient treated with radiotherapy, temozolomide or both. This receptor was identified in a woman aged 45-65 years with glioma. The CDR3 region is CASSLATGWGNTIYF. DNA of the CDR3: TGTGCCAGCAGCTTAGCGACAGGGTGGGGAAACACCATATATTTT.